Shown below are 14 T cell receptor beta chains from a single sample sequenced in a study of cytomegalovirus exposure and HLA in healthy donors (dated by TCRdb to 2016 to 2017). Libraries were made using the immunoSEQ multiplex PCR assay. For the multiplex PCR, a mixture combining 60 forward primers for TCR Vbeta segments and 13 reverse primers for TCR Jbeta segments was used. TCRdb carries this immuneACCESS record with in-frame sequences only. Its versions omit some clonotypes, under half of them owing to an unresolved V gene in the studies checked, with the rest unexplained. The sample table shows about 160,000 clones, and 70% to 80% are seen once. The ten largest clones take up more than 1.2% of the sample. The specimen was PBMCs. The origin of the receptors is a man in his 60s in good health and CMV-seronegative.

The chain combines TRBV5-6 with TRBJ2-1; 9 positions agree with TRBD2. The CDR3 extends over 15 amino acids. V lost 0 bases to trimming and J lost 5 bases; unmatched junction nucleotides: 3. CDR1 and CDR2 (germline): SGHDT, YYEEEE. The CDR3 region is CASSLGTSVNNEQFF. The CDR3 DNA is TGTGCCAGCAGCTTGGGGACTAGCGTAAACAATGAGCAGTTCTTC.

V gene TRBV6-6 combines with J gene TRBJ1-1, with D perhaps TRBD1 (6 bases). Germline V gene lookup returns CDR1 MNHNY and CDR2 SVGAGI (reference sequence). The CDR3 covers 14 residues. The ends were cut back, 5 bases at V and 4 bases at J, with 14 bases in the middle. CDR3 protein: CASSAQGQVTEAFF. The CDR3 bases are TGTGCCAGCAGTGCCCAGGGACAAGTCACTGAAGCTTTCTTT.

The CDR3 DNA is TGTGCCAGCAGTTTCAGGGATTGGTATAATTCACCCCTCCACTTT. Amino acids: CASSFRDWYNSPLHF. This chain links TRBV28 with TRBJ1-6, with D perhaps matching TRBD1 (5 bases). This CDR3 region has 15 residues. The germline V gene encodes CDR1 MDHEN and CDR2 SYDVKM. V was trimmed by 3 bases and J by 4 bases, leaving 10 bases between them.

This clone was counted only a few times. CDR3 bases: TGTGCCAGCAGCCCCCGGACTAGCGGGACGACAGATACGCAGTATTTT. Translating gives CASSPRTSGTTDTQYF. J is TRBJ2-3 and V is TRBV9; 12 nucleotides line up with TRBD2. J was trimmed by 3 bases and V by 4 bases; bases with no gene match: 6. This CDR3 has 16 amino acids. Looked up from germline, CDR1 is SGDLS and CDR2 is YYNGEE.

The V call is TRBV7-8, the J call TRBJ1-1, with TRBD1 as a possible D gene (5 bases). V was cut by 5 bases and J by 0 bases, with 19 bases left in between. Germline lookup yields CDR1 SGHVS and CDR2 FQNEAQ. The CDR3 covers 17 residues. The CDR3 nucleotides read TGTGCCAGCAGCACTACCTCGACAGTTCGTTTGAACACTGAAGCTTTCTTT. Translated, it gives CASSTTSTVRLNTEAFF. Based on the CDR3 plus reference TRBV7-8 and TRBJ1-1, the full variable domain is GAGVSQSPRYKVAKRGQDVALRCDPISGHVSLFWYQQALGQGPEFLTYFQNEAQLDKSGLPSDRFFAERPEGSVSTLKIQRTQQEDSAVYLCASSTTSTVRLNTEAFFGQGTRLTVV.

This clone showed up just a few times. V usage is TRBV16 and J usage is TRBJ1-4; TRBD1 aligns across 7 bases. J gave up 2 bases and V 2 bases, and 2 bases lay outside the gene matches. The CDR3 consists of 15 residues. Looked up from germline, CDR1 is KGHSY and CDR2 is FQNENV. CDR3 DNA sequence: TGTGCCAGCAGCCAAACAGGGGAGACTAATGAAAAACTGTTTTTT. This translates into CASSQTGETNEKLFF.

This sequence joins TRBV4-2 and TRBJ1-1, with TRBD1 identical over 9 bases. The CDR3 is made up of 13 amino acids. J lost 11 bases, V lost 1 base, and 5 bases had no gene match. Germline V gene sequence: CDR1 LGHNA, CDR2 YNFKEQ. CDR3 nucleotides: TGTGCCAGCAGCCAAGCCACAGGGGGCATGGCTTTCTTT. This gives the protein CASSQATGGMAFF.

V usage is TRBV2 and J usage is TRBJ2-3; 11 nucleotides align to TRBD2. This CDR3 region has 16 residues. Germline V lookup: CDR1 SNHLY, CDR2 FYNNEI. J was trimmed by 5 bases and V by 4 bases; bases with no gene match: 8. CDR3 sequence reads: CASSVGLAGGLDTQYF. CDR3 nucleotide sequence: TGTGCCAGCAGTGTCGGGCTAGCGGGGGGCCTAGATACGCAGTATTTT.

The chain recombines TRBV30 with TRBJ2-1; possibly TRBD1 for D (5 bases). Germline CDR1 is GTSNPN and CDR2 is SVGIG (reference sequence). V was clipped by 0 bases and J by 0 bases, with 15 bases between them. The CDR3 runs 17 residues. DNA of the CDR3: TGTGCCTGGAGTGTAATCCGTTTGACAGCCTCCTACAATGAGCAGTTCTTC. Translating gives CAWSVIRLTASYNEQFF.

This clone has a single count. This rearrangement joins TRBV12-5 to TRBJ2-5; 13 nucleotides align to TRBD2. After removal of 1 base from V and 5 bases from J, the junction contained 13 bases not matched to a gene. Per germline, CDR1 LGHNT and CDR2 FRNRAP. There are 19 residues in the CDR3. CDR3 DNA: TGTGCTAGTGGTTTGGCCCGGACTAGCGGGGGTACTATTGGCGAGACCCAGTACTTC. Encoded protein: CASGLARTSGGTIGETQYF.

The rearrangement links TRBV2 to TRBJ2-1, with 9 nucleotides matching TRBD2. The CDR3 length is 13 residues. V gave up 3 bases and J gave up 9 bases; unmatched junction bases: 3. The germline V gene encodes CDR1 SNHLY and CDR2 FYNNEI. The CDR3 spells CASSDSGSGEQFF. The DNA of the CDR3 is TGTGCCAGCAGTGATAGCGGGAGCGGTGAGCAGTTCTTC.

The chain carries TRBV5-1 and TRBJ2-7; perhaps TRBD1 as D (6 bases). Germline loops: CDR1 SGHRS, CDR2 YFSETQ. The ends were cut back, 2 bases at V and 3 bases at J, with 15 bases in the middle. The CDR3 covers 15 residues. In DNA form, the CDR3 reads TGCGCCAGCAGCTTAGGTCCAGGGGAGATCTACGAGCAGTACTTC. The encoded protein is CASSLGPGEIYEQYF.

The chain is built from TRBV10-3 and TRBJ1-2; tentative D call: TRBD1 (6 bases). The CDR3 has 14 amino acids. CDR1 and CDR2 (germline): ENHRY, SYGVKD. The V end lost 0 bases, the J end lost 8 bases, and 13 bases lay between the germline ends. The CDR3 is CAISESARGRGYTF. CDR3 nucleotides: TGTGCCATCAGTGAGTCGGCCAGGGGACGAGGCTACACCTTC.

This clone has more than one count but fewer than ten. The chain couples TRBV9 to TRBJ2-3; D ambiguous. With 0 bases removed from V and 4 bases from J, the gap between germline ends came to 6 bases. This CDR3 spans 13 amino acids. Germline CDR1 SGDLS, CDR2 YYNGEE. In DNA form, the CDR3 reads TGTGCCAGCAGCGTAGATACACCAGATACGCAGTATTTT. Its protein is CASSVDTPDTQYF.